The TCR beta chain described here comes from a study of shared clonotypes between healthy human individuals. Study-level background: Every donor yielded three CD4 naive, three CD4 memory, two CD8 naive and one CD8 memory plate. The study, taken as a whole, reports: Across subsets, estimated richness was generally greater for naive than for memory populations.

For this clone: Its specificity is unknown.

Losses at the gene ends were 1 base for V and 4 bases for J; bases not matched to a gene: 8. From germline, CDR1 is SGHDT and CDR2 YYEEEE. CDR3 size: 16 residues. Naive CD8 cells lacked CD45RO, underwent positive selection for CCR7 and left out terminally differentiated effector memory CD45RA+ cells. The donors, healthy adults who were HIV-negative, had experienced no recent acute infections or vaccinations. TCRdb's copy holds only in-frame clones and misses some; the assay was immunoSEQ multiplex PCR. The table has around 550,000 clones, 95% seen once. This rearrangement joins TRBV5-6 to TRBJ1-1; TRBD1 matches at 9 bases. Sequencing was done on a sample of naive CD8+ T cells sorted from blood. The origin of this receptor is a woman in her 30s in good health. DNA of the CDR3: TGTGCCAGCAGCTTGATACAGGGGGCTATTATCACTGAAGCTTTCTTT. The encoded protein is CASSLIQGAIITEAFF.